This T cell receptor beta chain was observed in a study of early T cells in non-severe SARS-CoV-2 infection. As part of library construction, unique molecular identifiers were attached to individual cDNA molecules. MiXCR was run by TCRdb on the 5' RACE reads, yielding one entry per CDR3 protein. The sample holds about 55,000 distinct CDR3 sequences, around 6.6% seen once. In its sample, this clonotype was seen many times. CDR3 length: 15 amino acids. CDR1 and CDR2 from the germline V gene are SGHDT and YYEEEE. Trimming pared 2 bases from V and 0 bases from J, leaving 9 bases between. The sequences come from whole blood, collected at baseline. The V and J genes are TRBV5-6 and TRBJ1-5; a weak D match, TRBD1 (5 bases). The sequence came from an adult who was a healthcare worker with PCR-confirmed SARS-CoV-2 infection or an uninfected control (not recorded which). CDR3 amino acids: CASSLIRASNQPQHF. In DNA, the CDR3 is TGTGCCAGCAGCTTAATCAGGGCTAGCAATCAGCCCCAGCATTTT.